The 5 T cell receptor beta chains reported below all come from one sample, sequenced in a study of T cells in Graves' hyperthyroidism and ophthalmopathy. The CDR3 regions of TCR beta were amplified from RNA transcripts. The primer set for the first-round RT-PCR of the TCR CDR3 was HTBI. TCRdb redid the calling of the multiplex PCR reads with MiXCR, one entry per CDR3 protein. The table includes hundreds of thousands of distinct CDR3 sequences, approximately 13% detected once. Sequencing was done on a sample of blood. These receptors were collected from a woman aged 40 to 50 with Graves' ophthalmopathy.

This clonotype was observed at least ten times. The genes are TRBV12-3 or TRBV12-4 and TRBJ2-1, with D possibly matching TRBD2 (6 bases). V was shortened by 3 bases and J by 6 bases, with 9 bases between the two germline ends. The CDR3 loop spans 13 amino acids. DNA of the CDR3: TGTGCCAGCAGTTTTAGGGAGGTCAATGAGCAGTTCTTC. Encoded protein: CASSFREVNEQFF.

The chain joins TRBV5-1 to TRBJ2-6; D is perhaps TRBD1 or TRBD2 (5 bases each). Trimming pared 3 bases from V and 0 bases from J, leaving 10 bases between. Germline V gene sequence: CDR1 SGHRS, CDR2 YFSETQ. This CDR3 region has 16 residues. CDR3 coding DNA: TGCGCCAGCAGCTGGGGGTCGGGCTCTGGGGCCAACGTCCTGACTTTC. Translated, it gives CASSWGSGSGANVLTF.

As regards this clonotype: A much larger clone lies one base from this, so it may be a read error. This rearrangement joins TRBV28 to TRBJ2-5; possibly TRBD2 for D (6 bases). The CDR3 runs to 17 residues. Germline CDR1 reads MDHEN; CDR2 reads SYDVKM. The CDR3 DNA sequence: TGTGCCAGCAGTTTAGAATTTAGGGAGGTTTACCATGAGACCCAGTACTTC. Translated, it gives CASSLEFREVYHETQYF.

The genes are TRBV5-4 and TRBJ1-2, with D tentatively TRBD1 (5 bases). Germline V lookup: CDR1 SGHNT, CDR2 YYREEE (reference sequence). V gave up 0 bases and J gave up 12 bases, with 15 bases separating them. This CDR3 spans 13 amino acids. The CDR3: CASSLEGARENTF. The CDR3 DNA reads TGTGCCAGCAGCTTGGAAGGGGCTCGGGAAAACACCTTC.

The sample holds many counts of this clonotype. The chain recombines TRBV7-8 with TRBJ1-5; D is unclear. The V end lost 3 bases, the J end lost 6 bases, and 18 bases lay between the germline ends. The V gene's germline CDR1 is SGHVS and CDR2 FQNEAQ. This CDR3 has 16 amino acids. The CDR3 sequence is CASSFSPGSGVQPQHF. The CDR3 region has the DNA TGTGCCAGCAGCTTTTCACCCGGGAGCGGGGTTCAGCCCCAGCATTTT.